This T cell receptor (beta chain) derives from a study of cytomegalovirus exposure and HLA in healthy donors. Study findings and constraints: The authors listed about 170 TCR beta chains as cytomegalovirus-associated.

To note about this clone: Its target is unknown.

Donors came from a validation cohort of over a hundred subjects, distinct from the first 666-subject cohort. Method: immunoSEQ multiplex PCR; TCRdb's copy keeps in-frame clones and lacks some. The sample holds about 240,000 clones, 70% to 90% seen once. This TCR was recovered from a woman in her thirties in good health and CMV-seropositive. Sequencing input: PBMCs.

CDR3 DNA sequence: TGCGCCAGCAGCTTGTTTAGCGGGGGGGGTAGCTCCTACAATGAGCAGTTCTTC. Protein sequence: CASSLFSGGGSSYNEQFF. This chain links TRBV5-1 with TRBJ2-1, with TRBD2 identical over 11 bases. This CDR3 has 18 amino acids. The germline CDR1 and CDR2 sequences are SGHRS and YFSETQ. J lost 0 bases, V lost 1 base, and 6 bases had no gene match.